Below are 28 T cell receptor beta chains sequenced from a single sample in a study of response to subunit inactivated influenza vaccine. From the RT-PCR reads, TCRdb called clonotypes with MiXCR, one entry per CDR3 protein. This table holds 540,000 or so distinct CDR3 sequences, 10% to 15% found once. Specimen: PBMCs from blood, collected about 40 days after vaccination. These receptors came from a man aged 50 or older who received an inactivated influenza vaccine.

The CDR3 sequence is CASSLVGQGIHEQYF. In DNA, the CDR3 is TGTGCCAGCAGCTTAGTGGGACAGGGGATCCACGAGCAGTACTTC. The genes are TRBV13 and TRBJ2-7, with 10 bases that match TRBD1. This CDR3 spans 15 amino acids. Per germline, CDR1 PRHDT and CDR2 FYEKMQ (reference sequence). V was pared by 1 base and J by 5 bases, with 5 bases of the junction left unmatched.

The genes are TRBV4-1 and TRBJ2-2; D unclear. Germline-derived CDR1 and CDR2 are MGHRA and YSYEKL. The CDR3 spans 15 residues. V shed 1 base and J shed 3 bases, with 9 bases lying between them. The CDR3 loop is CASSQGSYDTGELFF. The CDR3 nucleotides read TGCGCCAGCAGCCAAGGAAGCTACGACACCGGGGAGCTGTTTTTT.

The chain has TRBV11-2 and TRBJ2-7; maybe TRBD1 (6 bases). Trimming removed 4 bases at V and 3 bases at J, with 13 bases between. Germline CDR1 is SGHAT and CDR2 is FQNNGV. The CDR3 has 14 residues. The CDR3 reads CASSSTQGRYEQYF. As DNA, the CDR3 is TGTGCCAGCAGCTCCACACAGGGACGCTACGAGCAGTACTTC.

The chain uses TRBV29-1 and TRBJ1-1, with unresolved D. CDR1 and CDR2 from the germline V gene are SQVTM and ANQGSEA. The CDR3 has 13 residues. Between the trimmed V and J ends, which lost 6 bases and 0 bases, there was a span of 11 bases. The CDR3 DNA is TGCAGCGTCTCCGGCAGGTTGAACACTGAAGCTTTCTTT. As protein: CSVSGRLNTEAFF.

This clonotype showed up many times. A junction boundary mismatches the germline segment, possibly from a read error. This chain connects TRBV5-6 to TRBJ2-7, with D unresolved. This CDR3 is built from 13 residues. The germline gives CDR1 SGHDT, CDR2 YYEEEE. The CDR3 coding sequence is TGTGCCAGCAGTTTGGGCAGCTCCTACGAGCAGTACTTC. Its protein is CASSLGSSYEQYF. The entire variable domain, with the rest obtained from reference TRBV5-6 and TRBJ2-7, is as follows: DAGVTQSPTHLIKTRGQQVTLRCSPKSGHDTVSWYQQALGQGPQFIFQYYEEEERQRGNFPDRFSGHQFPNYSSELNVNALLLGDSALYLCASSLGSSYEQYFGPGTRLTVT.

This clonotype turned up a few times. The chain links TRBV20-1 to TRBJ2-1; tentative D call: TRBD2 (6 bases). V dropped 3 bases and J dropped 4 bases, with 10 bases sitting between them. CDR1 DFQATT and CDR2 SNEGSKA come from the germline V gene (reference sequence). The CDR3 has 13 amino acids. DNA of the CDR3: TGCAGTGCTAGGGACTACCTTTACAATGAGCAGTTCTTC. Protein: CSARDYLYNEQFF.

This clonotype was seen a handful of times. The genes are TRBV7-2 and TRBJ2-5, with D perhaps matching TRBD1 or TRBD2 (5 bases each). V lost 5 bases and J 5 bases, leaving 12 bases between the germline ends. Germline V gene sequence: CDR1 SGHTA, CDR2 FQGNSA. The CDR3 has 13 amino acids. For the CDR3, the DNA is TGTGCCAGCAGCCCGAGGGACGGGGAGACCCAGTACTTC. Its protein is CASSPRDGETQYF.

This clonotype was seen many times. The V call is TRBV12-3 or TRBV12-4, the J call TRBJ2-1; no definite D call. This CDR3 has 12 residues. Trimming shortened V by 5 bases and J by 9 bases, and 11 bases separated the two germline ends. The CDR3 DNA reads as TGTGCCAGCAGTATTACGGTTTTTGAGCAGTTCTTC. Translation: CASSITVFEQFF.

The chain is built from TRBV6-5 and TRBJ2-2, with D perhaps TRBD1 or TRBD2 (6 bases each). The germline V and J ends were trimmed by 2 bases and 7 bases, with 14 bases remaining between them. From germline, CDR1 is MNHEY and CDR2 SVGAGI. This CDR3 region has 15 residues. CDR3 protein: CASSYPPGAGGELFF. The CDR3 nucleotides are TGTGCCAGCAGTTACCCCCCGGGGGCGGGCGGGGAGCTGTTTTTT.

The gene calls are TRBV5-1 and TRBJ2-1; TRBD2 matches at 8 bases. V lost 0 bases, J lost 8 bases, and 7 bases stayed unmatched. There are 15 residues in the CDR3. CDR1 and CDR2 (germline): SGHRS, YFSETQ. The CDR3 reads CASSLGREGLDEQFF. The DNA for the CDR3 is TGCGCCAGCAGCTTGGGACGGGAGGGCCTTGATGAGCAGTTCTTC.

This clonotype was counted many times. This chain joins TRBV12-3 or TRBV12-4 and TRBJ2-7; 7 bases fit TRBD1. The CDR3 contains 14 residues. The V gene end was trimmed by 6 bases and the J gene end by 0 bases; junction bases not matched to a gene: 5. This CDR3 is CASRETGFSYEQYF. CDR3 sequence (DNA): TGTGCCAGCAGGGAGACAGGGTTCTCCTACGAGCAGTACTTC.

In its sample, this clonotype was seen many times. The chain carries TRBV12-3 or TRBV12-4 and TRBJ2-1; TRBD2 matches 14 bases. The CDR3 runs to 15 residues. V shed 6 bases, J shed 9 bases, and the junction held 7 bases outside the gene matches. CDR3: CASRLTSGRAVEQFF. CDR3 sequence (DNA): TGTGCCAGCAGGTTGACTAGCGGGAGGGCCGTTGAGCAGTTCTTC.

This rearrangement joins TRBV6-2 or TRBV6-3 to TRBJ1-5; TRBD1 might be the D (6 bases). With 5 bases removed from V and 6 bases from J, the gap between germline ends came to 11 bases. CDR1 and CDR2 from the germline V gene are MNHEY and SVGEGT. This CDR3 spans 13 amino acids. The CDR3 sequence is CASSVPGAQPQHF. CDR3 sequence (DNA): TGTGCCAGCAGTGTCCCAGGGGCTCAGCCCCAGCATTTT.

The chain is built from TRBV5-1 and TRBJ2-7; TRBD2 matches at 10 bases. In germline, CDR1 is SGHRS, CDR2 YFSETQ. The CDR3 spans 15 residues. The junction had 5 bases not matched to a gene; V was cut back by 5 bases and J by 0 bases. For the CDR3, the DNA is TGCGCCAGCAGGCTTACTAGCGGGGACTCCTACGAGCAGTACTTC. It specifies CASRLTSGDSYEQYF.

The rearrangement links TRBV27 to TRBJ1-6; tentatively, D is TRBD1 (5 bases). The V and J ends lost 7 bases and 11 bases respectively, with 21 bases between them. CDR1 MNHEY and CDR2 SMNVEV come from the germline V gene (reference sequence). The CDR3 runs 15 residues. DNA for the CDR3: TGTGCCAGCACCGATAGGGCCGACAGATATCCACCCCTCCACTTT. Its protein is CASTDRADRYPPLHF.

This sequence joins TRBV12-3 or TRBV12-4 and TRBJ1-3, with D unclear. The CDR3 runs 14 residues. Trimming removed 7 bases at V and 2 bases at J, with 12 bases between. The CDR3, as DNA: TGTGCCAGCACCCCCGAGTCCGCTGGAAACACCATATATTTT. This encodes CASTPESAGNTIYF.

This clonotype was detected only a few times. The V and J genes are TRBV4-3 and TRBJ2-3; no firm D call. Trimming took off 6 bases at V and 0 bases at J, with 13 bases between the two ends. The CDR3 has 15 residues. The germline V gene has CDR1 LGHNA and CDR2 YSLEER. As DNA, the CDR3 is TGCGCCAGCAGTTTAGGCTTTCCTAGCACAGATACGCAGTATTTT. Its translation is CASSLGFPSTDTQYF.

The chain couples TRBV7-2 to TRBJ1-2; D not certain. The CDR3 contains 13 residues. V was clipped by 0 bases and J by 8 bases, with 10 bases between them. Germline V gene lookup returns CDR1 SGHTA and CDR2 FQGNSA. CDR3 coding DNA: TGTGCCAGCAGCTTAGCGCAAAGGGCAGGCTACACCTTC. It is translated as CASSLAQRAGYTF.

The CDR3 DNA reads TGCAGTGCTATCAGGACAGGGTTCCCAGATACGCAGTATTTT. Protein: CSAIRTGFPDTQYF. The chain recombines TRBV20-1 with TRBJ2-3; 8 bases agree with TRBD1. CDR3 length equals 14 residues. Germline CDR1 reads DFQATT; CDR2 reads SNEGSKA (reference sequence). V trimming: 4 bases; J trimming: 4 bases; junction bases outside the gene matches: 7.

V and J are TRBV10-3 and TRBJ2-2; D gene ambiguous. Germline-derived CDR1 and CDR2 are ENHRY and SYGVKD. This CDR3 is 15 amino acids long. V lost 4 bases, J lost 5 bases, and 14 bases lay in between. The CDR3 DNA reads as TGTGCCATCAGTGGCGGAGCCCTGGGGACCGGGGAGCTGTTTTTT. Protein: CAISGGALGTGELFF.

The CDR3, as DNA: TGCGCCAGCAGCTCCCTCCCGACAGGGGCGGCTAATGAAAAACTGTTTTTT. Its protein is CASSSLPTGAANEKLFF. This chain uses TRBV5-1 with TRBJ1-4; 8 nucleotides agree with TRBD1. The germline V gene encodes CDR1 SGHRS and CDR2 YFSETQ. V trimming: 3 bases; J trimming: 3 bases; junction bases outside the gene matches: 10. This CDR3 is built from 17 residues.

The genes are TRBV28 and TRBJ2-7, with D maybe TRBD1 (5 bases). The CDR3 sequence is 13 residues long. V was clipped by 5 bases and J by 3 bases, with 11 bases between them. Germline V CDR1 and CDR2: MDHEN, SYDVKM. The CDR3 region is CASSGGHFYEQYF. As DNA, the CDR3 is TGTGCCAGCAGTGGCGGACATTTCTACGAGCAGTACTTC.

This clonotype was picked up a small number of times. CDR3 sequence (DNA): TGTGCCAGCAGCCACTCTTTTACACAAAGAAGTAATGAAAAACTGTTTTTT. Protein sequence: CASSHSFTQRSNEKLFF. The J gene is TRBJ1-4, the V gene TRBV6-5, with D unresolved. Germline CDR1 reads MNHEY; CDR2 reads SVGAGI. The ends were cut back, 6 bases at V and 4 bases at J, with 21 bases in the middle. The CDR3 is 17 amino acids.

This clonotype was counted a few times. V and J are TRBV20-1 and TRBJ2-3, with TRBD1 matching over 8 bases. Looked up from germline, CDR1 is DFQATT and CDR2 is SNEGSKA (reference sequence). The trim removed 6 bases at V and 0 bases at J, leaving 5 bases unmatched. The CDR3 runs to 14 residues. CDR3 loop: CSALDRASTDTQYF. CDR3 sequence (DNA): TGCAGTGCACTGGACAGGGCTAGCACAGATACGCAGTATTTT.

The gene calls are TRBV4-3 and TRBJ2-2; no definite D call. Germline values: CDR1 LGHNA, CDR2 YSLEER. The CDR3 has 18 amino acids. Trimming took off 0 bases at V and 0 bases at J, with 14 bases between the two ends. Written as DNA, the CDR3 is TGCGCCAGCAGCCAAGAGCCAGGTGGCACCACGAACACCGGGGAGCTGTTTTTT. Translation gives CASSQEPGGTTNTGELFF.

This clonotype was seen a few times. V is TRBV29-1 and J is TRBJ2-7; TRBD1 is a possible D gene (6 bases). CDR3 length: 11 amino acids. Trimming cost V 4 bases and J 7 bases, with 11 bases left between them. Germline CDR1 and CDR2: SQVTM and ANQGSEA. The CDR3 loop reads CSVVATGEQYF. The CDR3 coding sequence is TGCAGCGTTGTTGCTACAGGGGAGCAGTACTTC.

This clonotype has just a few counts. This chain joins TRBV7-9 and TRBJ2-7; the match to TRBD1 covers 10 bases. V was pared by 5 bases and J by 5 bases, with 9 bases of the junction left unmatched. The CDR3 runs to 15 residues. Germline assignment: CDR1 SEHNR and CDR2 FQNEAQ (reference sequence). CDR3 DNA sequence: TGTGCCAGCAGCCGACGGGAAGGGACAGGGGACGAGCAGTACTTC. Protein: CASSRREGTGDEQYF.

The chain joins TRBV6-1 to TRBJ1-1; TRBD1 is a possible D gene (6 bases). The V and J ends lost 5 bases and 4 bases respectively, with 20 bases between them. Germline assignment: CDR1 MNHNS and CDR2 SASEGT. This CDR3 is 16 amino acids long. The CDR3 nucleotides read TGTGCCAGCAGTCCCTACTTACAGGGAGGGGGCACTGAAGCTTTCTTT. Translating gives CASSPYLQGGGTEAFF.